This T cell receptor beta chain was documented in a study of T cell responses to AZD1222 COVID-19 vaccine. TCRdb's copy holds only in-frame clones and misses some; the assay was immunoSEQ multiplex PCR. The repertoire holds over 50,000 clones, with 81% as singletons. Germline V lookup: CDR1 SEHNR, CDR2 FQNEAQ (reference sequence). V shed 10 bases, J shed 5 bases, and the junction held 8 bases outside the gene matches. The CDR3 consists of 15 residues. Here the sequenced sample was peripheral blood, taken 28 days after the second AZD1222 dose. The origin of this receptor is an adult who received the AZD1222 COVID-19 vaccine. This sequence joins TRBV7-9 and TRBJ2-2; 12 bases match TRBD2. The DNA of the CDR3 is TGTGCCATACCTAGCGGGAGGGCGATAACCGGGGAGCTGTTTTTT. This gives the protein CAIPSGRAITGELFF.